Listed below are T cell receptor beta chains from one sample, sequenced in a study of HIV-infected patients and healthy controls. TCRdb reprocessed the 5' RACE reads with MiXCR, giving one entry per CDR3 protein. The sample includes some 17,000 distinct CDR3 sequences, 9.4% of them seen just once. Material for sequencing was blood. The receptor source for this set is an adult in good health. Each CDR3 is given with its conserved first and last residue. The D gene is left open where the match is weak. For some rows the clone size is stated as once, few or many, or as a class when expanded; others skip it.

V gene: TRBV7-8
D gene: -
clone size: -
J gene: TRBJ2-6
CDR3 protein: CASSSPYSGANVLTF
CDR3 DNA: TGTGCCAGCAGCTCCCCATACTCTGGGGCCAACGTCCTGACTTTC

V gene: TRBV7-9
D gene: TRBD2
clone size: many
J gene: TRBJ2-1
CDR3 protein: CASSPLGTSGYNEQFF
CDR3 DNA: TGTGCCAGCAGCCCTTTAGGGACTAGCGGCTACAATGAGCAGTTCTTC

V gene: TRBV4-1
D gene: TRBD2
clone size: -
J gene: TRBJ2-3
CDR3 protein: CASSQNGGTSVSPSTDTQYF
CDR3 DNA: TGCGCCAGCAGCCAAAACGGGGGGACTAGCGTATCACCTAGCACAGATACGCAGTATTTT

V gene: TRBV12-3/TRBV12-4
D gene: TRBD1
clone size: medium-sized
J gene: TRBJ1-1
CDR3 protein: CASRKGTAQENTEAFF
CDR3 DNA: TGTGCCAGCCGCAAAGGGACAGCCCAAGAGAACACTGAAGCTTTCTTT

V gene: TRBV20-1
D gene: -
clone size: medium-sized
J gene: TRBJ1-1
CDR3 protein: CSASQDGTEAFF
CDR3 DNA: TGCAGTGCTAGTCAAGACGGCACTGAAGCTTTCTTT

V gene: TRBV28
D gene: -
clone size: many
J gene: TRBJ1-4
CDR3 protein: CASSFSRSPGEKLFF
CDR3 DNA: TGTGCCAGCAGTTTTTCCCGCTCTCCGGGGGAAAAACTGTTTTTT

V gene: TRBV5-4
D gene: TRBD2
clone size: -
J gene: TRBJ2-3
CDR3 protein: CASSYGGTSAVDTQYF
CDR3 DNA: TGTGCCAGCAGCTATGGTGGGACTAGCGCGGTAGATACGCAGTATTTT

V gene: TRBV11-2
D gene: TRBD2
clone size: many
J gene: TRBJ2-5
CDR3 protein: CASRPGLAAPTQYF
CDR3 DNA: TGTGCCAGCAGACCGGGACTAGCGGCCCCGACCCAGTACTTC

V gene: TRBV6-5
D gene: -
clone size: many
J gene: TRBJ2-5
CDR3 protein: CASSYSISGTQYF
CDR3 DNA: TGTGCCAGCAGTTACTCGATAAGTGGGACCCAGTACTTC

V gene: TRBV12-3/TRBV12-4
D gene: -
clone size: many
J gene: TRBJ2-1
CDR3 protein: CASYSRGSTRKNEQFF
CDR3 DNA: TGTGCCAGTTACTCCCGGGGTTCTACACGAAAAAATGAGCAGTTCTTC

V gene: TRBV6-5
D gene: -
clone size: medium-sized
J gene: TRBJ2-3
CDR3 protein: CASRKGDLTDTQYF
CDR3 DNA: TGTGCCAGCCGGAAGGGGGACCTCACAGATACGCAGTATTTT

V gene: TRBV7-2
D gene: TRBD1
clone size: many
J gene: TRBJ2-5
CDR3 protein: CASSMDRDTGTQYF
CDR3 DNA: TGTGCCAGCAGCATGGACAGGGACACAGGGACCCAGTACTTC

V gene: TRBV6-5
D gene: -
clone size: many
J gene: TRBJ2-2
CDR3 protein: CASSEEGEGVGELFF
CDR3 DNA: TGTGCCAGCAGCGAGGAGGGTGAGGGCGTCGGGGAGCTGTTTTTT

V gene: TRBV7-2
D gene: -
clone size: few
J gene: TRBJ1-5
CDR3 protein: CASSLSRVQPQHF
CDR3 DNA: TGTGCCAGCAGCTTAAGTAGGGTTCAGCCCCAGCATTTT

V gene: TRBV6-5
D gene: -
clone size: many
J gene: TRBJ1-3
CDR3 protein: CASMETSPGNTIYF
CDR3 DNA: TGTGCCAGCATGGAGACAAGTCCTGGAAACACCATATATTTT

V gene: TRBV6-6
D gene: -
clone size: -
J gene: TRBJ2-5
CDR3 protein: CASSYSRADLKETQYF
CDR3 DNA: TGTGCCAGCAGTTACTCGAGGGCCGACCTAAAAGAGACCCAGTACTTC

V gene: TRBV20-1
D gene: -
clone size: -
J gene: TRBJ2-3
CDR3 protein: CSASIQGSTDTQYF
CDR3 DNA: TGCAGTGCTAGTATACAGGGTAGCACAGATACGCAGTATTTT

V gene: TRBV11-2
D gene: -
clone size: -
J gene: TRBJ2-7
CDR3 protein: CASSPFPEGNYEQYF
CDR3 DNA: TGTGCCAGCAGCCCATTCCCTGAGGGGAACTACGAGCAGTACTTC

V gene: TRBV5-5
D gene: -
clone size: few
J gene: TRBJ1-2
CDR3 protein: CASSLRVSANYGYTF
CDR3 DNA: TGTGCCAGCAGCTTGCGCGTATCAGCTAACTATGGCTACACCTTC

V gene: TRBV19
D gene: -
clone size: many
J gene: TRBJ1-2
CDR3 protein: CASSGGDSNYGYTF
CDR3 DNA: TGTGCCAGTTCCGGGGGGGATTCGAACTATGGCTACACCTTC

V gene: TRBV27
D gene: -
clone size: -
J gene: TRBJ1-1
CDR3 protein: CASSRERMNTEAFF
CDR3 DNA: TGTGCCAGCAGTCGAGAGAGAATGAACACTGAAGCTTTCTTT

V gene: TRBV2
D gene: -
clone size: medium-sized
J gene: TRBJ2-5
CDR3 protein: CASSHREKETQYF
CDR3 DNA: TGTGCCAGCAGTCACCGGGAGAAAGAGACCCAGTACTTC

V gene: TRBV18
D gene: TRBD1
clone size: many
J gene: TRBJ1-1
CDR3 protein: CASSPPGQANTEAFF
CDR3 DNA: TGTGCCAGCTCACCACCGGGACAGGCGAACACTGAAGCTTTCTTT

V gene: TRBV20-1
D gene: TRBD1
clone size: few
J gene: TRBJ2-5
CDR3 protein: CSASVRQGTQETQYF
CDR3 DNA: TGCAGTGCTAGCGTGAGACAGGGTACTCAAGAGACCCAGTACTTC

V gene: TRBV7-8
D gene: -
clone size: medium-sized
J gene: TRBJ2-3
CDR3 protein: CASSFYRDTDTQYF
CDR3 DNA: TGTGCCAGCAGCTTTTACAGGGACACAGATACGCAGTATTTT

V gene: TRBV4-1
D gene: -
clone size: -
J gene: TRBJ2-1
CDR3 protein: CASSHAGNYNEQFF
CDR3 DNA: TGCGCCAGCAGCCATGCCGGGAACTACAATGAGCAGTTCTTC

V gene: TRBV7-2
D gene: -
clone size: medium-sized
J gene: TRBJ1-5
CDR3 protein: CASSRQVNQPQHF
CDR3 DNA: TGTGCCAGCAGCCGACAGGTCAATCAGCCCCAGCATTTT

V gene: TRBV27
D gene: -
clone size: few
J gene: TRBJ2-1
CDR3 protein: CASSLSYKYNEQFF
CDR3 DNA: TGTGCCAGCAGTTTATCGTACAAGTACAATGAGCAGTTCTTC

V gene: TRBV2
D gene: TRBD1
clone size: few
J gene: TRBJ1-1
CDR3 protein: CASRSRTGGEIEAFF
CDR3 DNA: TGTGCCAGCAGGAGTAGAACAGGGGGTGAAATTGAAGCTTTCTTT

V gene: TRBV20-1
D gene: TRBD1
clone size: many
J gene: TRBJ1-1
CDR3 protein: CSARGDRDTEAFF
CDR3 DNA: TGCAGTGCTAGAGGGGACAGGGACACTGAAGCTTTCTTT

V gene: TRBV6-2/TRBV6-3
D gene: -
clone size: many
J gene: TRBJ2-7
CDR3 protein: CASSYILSQGPISYEQYF
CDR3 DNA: TGTGCCAGCAGCTACATCCTATCGCAGGGGCCCATATCCTACGAGCAGTACTTC

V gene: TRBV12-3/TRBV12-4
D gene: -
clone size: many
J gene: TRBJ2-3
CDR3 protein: CASSFQWASSKSTDTQYF
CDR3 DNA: TGTGCCAGCAGTTTTCAATGGGCTAGCAGCAAAAGCACAGATACGCAGTATTTT

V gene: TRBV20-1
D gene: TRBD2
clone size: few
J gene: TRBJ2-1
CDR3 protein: CSAREGVAGDVYNEQFF
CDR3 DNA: TGCAGTGCTAGAGAGGGGGTAGCGGGAGATGTTTACAATGAGCAGTTCTTC

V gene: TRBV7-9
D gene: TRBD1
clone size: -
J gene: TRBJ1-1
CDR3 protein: CASSLGYGTGGSGTEAFF
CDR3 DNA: TGTGCCAGCAGCTTGGGCTATGGGACAGGGGGCTCTGGCACTGAAGCTTTCTTT

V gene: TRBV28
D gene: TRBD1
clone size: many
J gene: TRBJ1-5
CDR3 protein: CASSLYRGQPQHF
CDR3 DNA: TGTGCCAGCAGTTTATACAGGGGTCAGCCCCAGCATTTT

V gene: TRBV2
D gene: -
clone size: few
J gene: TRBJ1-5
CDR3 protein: CASSEPRGQPQHF
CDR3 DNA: TGTGCCAGCAGTGAACCCAGGGGCCAGCCCCAGCATTTT

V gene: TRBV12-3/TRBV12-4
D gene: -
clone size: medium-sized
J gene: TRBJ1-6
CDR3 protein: CASSISNSPLHF
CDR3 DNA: TGTGCCAGCAGTATTAGTAATTCACCCCTCCACTTT

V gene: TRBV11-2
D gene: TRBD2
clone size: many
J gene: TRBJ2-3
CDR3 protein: CASSRVIAGGADTQYF
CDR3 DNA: TGTGCCAGCAGCCGGGTGATAGCGGGAGGTGCAGATACGCAGTATTTT

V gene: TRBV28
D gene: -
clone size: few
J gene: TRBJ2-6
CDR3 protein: CASTPRVGISGANVLTF
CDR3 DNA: TGTGCCAGCACCCCCAGAGTAGGGATCTCTGGGGCCAACGTCCTGACTTTC

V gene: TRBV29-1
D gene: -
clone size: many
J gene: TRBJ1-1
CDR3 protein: CSGTPGRVHTEAFF
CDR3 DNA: TGCAGCGGAACCCCGGGAAGGGTCCACACTGAAGCTTTCTTT

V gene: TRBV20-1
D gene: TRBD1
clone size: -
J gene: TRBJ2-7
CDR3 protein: CSASPDRRGYEQYF
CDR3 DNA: TGCAGTGCTAGCCCGGACAGGAGAGGCTACGAGCAGTACTTC

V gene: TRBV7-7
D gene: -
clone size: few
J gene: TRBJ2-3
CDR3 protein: CASSLGQSIKDTQYF
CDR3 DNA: TGTGCTAGCAGCTTGGGGCAGTCAATTAAAGATACGCAGTATTTT

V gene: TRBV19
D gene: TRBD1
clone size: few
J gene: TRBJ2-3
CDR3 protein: CASSPPGTGWADTQYF
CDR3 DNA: TGTGCCAGTAGTCCTCCCGGGACAGGGTGGGCAGATACGCAGTATTTT

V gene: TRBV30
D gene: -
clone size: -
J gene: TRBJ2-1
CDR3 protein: CAWSLGQTPSNEQFF
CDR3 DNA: TGTGCCTGGAGTCTTGGACAAACCCCGAGCAATGAGCAGTTCTTC

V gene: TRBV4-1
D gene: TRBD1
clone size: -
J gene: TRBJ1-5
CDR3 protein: CASSQERQGGQPQHF
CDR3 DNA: TGCGCCAGCAGCCAAGAACGACAGGGAGGTCAGCCCCAGCATTTT

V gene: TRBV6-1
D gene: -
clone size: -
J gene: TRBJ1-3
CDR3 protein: CASSVPGLSGNTIYF
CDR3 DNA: TGTGCCAGCAGTGTGCCCGGACTCTCTGGAAACACCATATATTTT

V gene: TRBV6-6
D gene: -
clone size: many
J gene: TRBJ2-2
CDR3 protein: CASEGHFPAGELFF
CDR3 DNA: TGTGCCAGCGAAGGACACTTCCCAGCCGGGGAGCTGTTTTTT

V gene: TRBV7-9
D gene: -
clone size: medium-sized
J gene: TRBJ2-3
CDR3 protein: CASSLAGFTDTQYF
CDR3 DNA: TGTGCCAGCAGCTTAGCAGGGTTCACAGATACGCAGTATTTT

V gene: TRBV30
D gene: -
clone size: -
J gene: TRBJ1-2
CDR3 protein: CAWSVSGRPYGYTF
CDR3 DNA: TGTGCCTGGAGTGTATCCGGCAGACCCTATGGCTACACCTTC

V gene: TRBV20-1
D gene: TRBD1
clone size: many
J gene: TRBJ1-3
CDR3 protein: CSATPSDRGTGNTIYF
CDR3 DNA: TGCAGTGCTACCCCCTCGGACAGGGGAACTGGAAACACCATATATTTT

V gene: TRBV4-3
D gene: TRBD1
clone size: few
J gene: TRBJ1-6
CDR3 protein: CASSQFAGQDGWRNSPLHF
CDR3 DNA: TGCGCCAGCAGCCAATTCGCGGGACAGGACGGTTGGAGAAATTCACCCCTCCACTTT

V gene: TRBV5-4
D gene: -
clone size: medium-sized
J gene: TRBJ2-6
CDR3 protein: CASWTSGANVLTF
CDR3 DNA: TGTGCCAGCTGGACCTCTGGGGCCAACGTCCTGACTTTC

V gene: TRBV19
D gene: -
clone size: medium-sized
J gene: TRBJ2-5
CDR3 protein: CASSGSAQETQYF
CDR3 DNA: TGTGCCAGTAGTGGGAGCGCCCAAGAGACCCAGTACTTC

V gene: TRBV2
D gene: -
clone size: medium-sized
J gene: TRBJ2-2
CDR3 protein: CASSGGRLLPGELFF
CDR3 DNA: TGTGCCAGCAGTGGGGGGCGACTACTTCCCGGGGAGCTGTTTTTT

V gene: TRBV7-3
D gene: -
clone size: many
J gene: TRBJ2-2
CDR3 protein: CASSSTGTPAGELFF
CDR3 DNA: TGTGCCAGCAGCTCAACCGGGACTCCCGCCGGGGAGCTGTTTTTT

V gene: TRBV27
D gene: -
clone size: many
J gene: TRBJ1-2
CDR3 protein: CASSLSTGFGYTF
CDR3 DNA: TGTGCCAGCAGTTTAAGTACAGGGTTTGGCTACACCTTC

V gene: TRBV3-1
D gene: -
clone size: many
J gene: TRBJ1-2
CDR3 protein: CASSQVEDPRVGYGYTF
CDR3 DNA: TGTGCCAGCAGCCAAGTGGAGGACCCGCGAGTGGGGTATGGCTACACCTTC